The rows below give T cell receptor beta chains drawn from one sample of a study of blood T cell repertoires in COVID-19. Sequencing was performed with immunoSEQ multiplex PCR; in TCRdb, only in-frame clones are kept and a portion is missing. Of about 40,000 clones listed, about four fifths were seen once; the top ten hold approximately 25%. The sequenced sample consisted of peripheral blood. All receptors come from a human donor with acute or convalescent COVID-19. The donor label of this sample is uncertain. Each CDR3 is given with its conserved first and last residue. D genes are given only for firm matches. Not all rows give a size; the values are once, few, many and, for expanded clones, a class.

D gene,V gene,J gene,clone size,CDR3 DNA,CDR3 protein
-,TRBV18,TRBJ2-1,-,TGTGCCAGCTCACCACTACAGGACAATGAGCAGTTCTTC,CASSPLQDNEQFF
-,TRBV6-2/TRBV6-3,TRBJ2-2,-,TGTGCCAGCAGTTACTCCCGGACAGATAACACCGGGGAGCTGTTTTTT,CASSYSRTDNTGELFF
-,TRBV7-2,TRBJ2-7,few,TGTGCCAGCAGCCGTGATCTGGTCGCGTACGAGCAGTACTTC,CASSRDLVAYEQYF
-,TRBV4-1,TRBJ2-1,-,TGCGCCAGCAGCCAAGACCCGTACAATGAGCAGTTCTTC,CASSQDPYNEQFF
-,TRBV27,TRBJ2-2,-,TGTGCCAGCAGTTGGGCTTGGAACACCGGGGAGCTGTTTTTT,CASSWAWNTGELFF
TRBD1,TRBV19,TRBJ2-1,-,TGTGCCAGTAGTATAAGGACAGGCAATGAGCAGTTCTTC,CASSIRTGNEQFF
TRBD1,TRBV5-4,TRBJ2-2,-,TGTGCCAGCAGCTTGGGGGGCCGACAGGGACCGAACACCGGGGAGCTGTTTTTT,CASSLGGRQGPNTGELFF
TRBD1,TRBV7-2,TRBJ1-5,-,TGTGCCAGCAGCAAGGACAGGTCCAATCAGCCCCAGCATTTT,CASSKDRSNQPQHF
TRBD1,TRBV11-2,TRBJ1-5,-,TGTGCCAGCAGATCTCACCGGGACAGGGGCAATCAGCCCCAGCATTTT,CASRSHRDRGNQPQHF
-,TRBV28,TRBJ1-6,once,TGTGCCAGCAGTTTAGGCAGGGGTAACAAGGTGGCGGGTAATTCACCCCTCCACTTT,CASSLGRGNKVAGNSPLHF
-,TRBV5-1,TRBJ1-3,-,TGCGCCAGCAGCTTGGGACACACCTCTGGAAACACCATATATTTT,CASSLGHTSGNTIYF
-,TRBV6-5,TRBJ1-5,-,TGTGCCAGCAGAGACCATCCGGGAGCCCTACCCCAGCATTTT,CASRDHPGALPQHF
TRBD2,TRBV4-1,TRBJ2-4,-,TGCGCCAGCAGCTCCCCGGAGGCGGGGGTAAACATTCAGTACTTC,CASSSPEAGVNIQYF
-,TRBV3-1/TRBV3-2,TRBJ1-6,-,TGTGCCAGCAGCCAAGACATGGGAGACTCACCCCTCCACTTT,CASSQDMGDSPLHF
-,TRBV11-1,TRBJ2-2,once,TGTGCCAGCAGCCATTTAGGGGTCAACACCGGGGAGCTGTTTTTT,CASSHLGVNTGELFF
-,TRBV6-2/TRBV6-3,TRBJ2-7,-,TGTGCCAGCAGTTACCAGCTACCCGGGGGAATGATCTCCTACGAGCAGTACTTC,CASSYQLPGGMISYEQYF
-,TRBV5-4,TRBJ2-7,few,TGTGCCAGCAGCTTGGACAGTACTTACGAGCAGTACTTC,CASSLDSTYEQYF
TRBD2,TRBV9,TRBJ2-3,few,TGTGCCAGCAGCGTAGGTGCGGGAGTGGCAGATACGCAGTATTTT,CASSVGAGVADTQYF
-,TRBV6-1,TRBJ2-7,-,TGTGCCAGCAGTGAATGGTCGATTCGAGGGGAGCAGTACTTC,CASSEWSIRGEQYF
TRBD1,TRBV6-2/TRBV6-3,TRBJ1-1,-,TGTGCCAGCAGTTACTCTCGACAGGGGAGCATGAACACTGAAGCTTTCTTT,CASSYSRQGSMNTEAFF
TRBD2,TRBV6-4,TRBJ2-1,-,TGTGCCAGCAGTGTCGCGGGAGGGCGCAATGAGCAGTTCTTC,CASSVAGGRNEQFF
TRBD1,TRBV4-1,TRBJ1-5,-,TGCGCCAGCAGCCAAGATTACTCCAGGGGGAGCAATCAGCCCCAGCATTTT,CASSQDYSRGSNQPQHF
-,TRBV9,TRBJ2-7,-,TGTGCCAGCAGCGTAGACGGACAGTCCTACGAGCAGTACTTC,CASSVDGQSYEQYF
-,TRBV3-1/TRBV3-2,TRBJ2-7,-,TGTGCCAGCAGACTCGCCCAGGCTTCCTACGAGCAGTACTTC,CASRLAQASYEQYF